The clone carrying this TCR beta chain was recorded once. No antigen is known for it. These data originate in a study of early T cells in non-severe SARS-CoV-2 infection. The overall study: Unpaired chains resulted from sequencing bulk RNA of unsorted whole blood. Study outcomes and limitations: Clonotype matching in VDJdb favored anti-spike CD8 responses and did not capture private and CD4 specificities.

Unique molecular identifiers were added to individual cDNA molecules. TCRdb redid the calling of the 5' RACE reads with MiXCR, one entry per CDR3 protein. The table includes 45,000 to 60,000 distinct CDR3 sequences, roughly a tenth detected once. The TCR originated in an adult who was a healthcare worker with PCR-confirmed SARS-CoV-2 infection or an uninfected control (not recorded which). Sample: whole blood.

Here the CDR3 reads CASSQTGTSKNIQYF. The DNA of the CDR3 is TGTGCCAGCAGCCAAACCGGGACCAGCAAAAACATTCAGTACTTC. The chain carries TRBV3-2 and TRBJ2-4; TRBD1 is the table's D call and was not checked against the DNA. TRBV3-2 is assigned pseudogene status. The CDR3 length is 15 residues.